This entry concerns a single T cell receptor (beta chain). Sequencing used immunoSEQ multiplex PCR; TCRdb keeps in-frame clones, though not all of them. The sample records about 160,000 clones, over 85% being singletons. The source of the sample is a study of control samples from healthy donors and cancer patients. With 3 bases clipped from V and 0 bases from J, the junction kept 4 bases outside the gene matches. Germline CDR1 is KGHDR and CDR2 is SFDVKD. The CDR3 spans 17 residues. Sequencing was done on a sample of blood. The sequence was obtained from a woman in her thirties or forties in good health. The chain is built from TRBV24-1 and TRBJ2-1, with 10 bases that match TRBD2. In DNA, the CDR3 is TGTGCCACCAGTGATCCCGCTAGCGGGAGCTCCTACAATGAGCAGTTCTTC. Its protein is CATSDPASGSSYNEQFF.